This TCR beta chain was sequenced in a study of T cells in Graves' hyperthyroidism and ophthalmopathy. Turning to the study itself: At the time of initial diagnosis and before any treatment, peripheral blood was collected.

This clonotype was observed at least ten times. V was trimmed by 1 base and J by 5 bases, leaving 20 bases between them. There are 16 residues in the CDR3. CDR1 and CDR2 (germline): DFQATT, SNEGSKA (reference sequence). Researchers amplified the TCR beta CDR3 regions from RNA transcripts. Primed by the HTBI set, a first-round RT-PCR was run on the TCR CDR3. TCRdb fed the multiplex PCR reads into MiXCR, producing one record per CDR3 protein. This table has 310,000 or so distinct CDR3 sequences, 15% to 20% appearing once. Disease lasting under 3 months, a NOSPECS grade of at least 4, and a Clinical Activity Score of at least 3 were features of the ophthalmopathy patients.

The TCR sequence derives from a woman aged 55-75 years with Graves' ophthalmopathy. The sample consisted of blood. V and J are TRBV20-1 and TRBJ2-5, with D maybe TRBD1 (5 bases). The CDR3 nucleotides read TGCAGTGCTAGAGTCTCGGACCCAGGGTGGTCGGAGACCCAGTACTTC. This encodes CSARVSDPGWSETQYF.